This T cell receptor beta chain comes out of a study of T cell responses to AZD1222 COVID-19 vaccine. Points from the study as a whole: Mapped onto spike, vaccine-associated CD4 TCRs spanned it and were dominant at 160-218 and 743-854. Unmutated regions of variants are reportedly targeted by nearly half of spike-specific TCRs. Donors, mostly white British, included more females; clonal diversity was possibly underestimated.

The data were produced by immunoSEQ multiplex PCR, yet TCRdb's version contains in-frame clones alone and is incomplete. The sample shows roughly 180,000 clones, around 90% of them seen only once. This clone was counted once. Its antigen is unknown. Here the sequenced sample was peripheral blood, taken on day 0 of AZD1222 vaccination. The receptor comes from an adult in good health.

The CDR3 is CASSQDLGTSGNSYEQYF. CDR3 DNA sequence: TGCGCCAGCAGCCAAGATCTTGGGACTAGCGGGAACTCCTACGAGCAGTACTTC. V gene TRBV4-1 combines with J gene TRBJ2-7; 13 nucleotides align to TRBD2. The ends lost 0 bases at V and 0 bases at J; junction bases unmatched: 5. Germline V gene data show CDR1 as MGHRA and CDR2 as YSYEKL. The CDR3 consists of 18 residues.